The clone carrying this T cell receptor (beta chain) was recorded a few times. The record originates from a study of regulatory T cells in long-lasting Graves disease. Time point here: newly diagnosed GD, antithyroid drugs for less than 3 months. From PBMCs, RNA was extracted and then used to make the TCR library. Library construction for TCR beta used iRepertoire HTBI primers and Arm-PCR of CDR3 regions. From the multiplex PCR reads, TCRdb called clonotypes with MiXCR, one entry per CDR3 protein. The sample lists hundreds of thousands of distinct CDR3 sequences, over 15% occurring once. CDR3 size: 15 residues. Trimming shortened V by 8 bases and J by 1 base, and 15 bases separated the two germline ends. The V gene's germline CDR1 is WSHSY and CDR2 SAAADI. This sample also appeared in a second study, on T cells in Graves' hyperthyroidism and ophthalmopathy.

The sequences come from peripheral blood mononuclear cells (PBMCs), collected at new diagnosis, from a patient treated with antithyroid drugs. The rearrangement uses TRBV10-2 and TRBJ1-5; D call uncertain. The TCR sequence derives from a man aged 35 to 55 with Graves disease. This CDR3 reads CASGGPLESNQPQHF. The DNA for the CDR3 is TGCGCCAGCGGCGGGCCGCTGGAAAGCAATCAGCCCCAGCATTTT.